The T cell receptor beta chain described here comes from a study of blood T cell repertoires in COVID-19 (dated by TCRdb to 2020 to 2022). Study-wide context: Samples from collaborators originated in the United States, Italy and Spain and spanned both the acute and convalescent phases of COVID-19. The material from the prospective study consisted of cDNA or gDNA derived from T cells, B-cell-depleted T cells, or PBMCs. A de-identified subject ID, COVID-19 status, age in years and sex were almost always included in the sample metadata. Subjects who had been exposed to COVID-19, were actively infected with it, or had recovered from it provided the deeply sampled blood TCRbeta repertoires that made up the dataset. The samples were drawn from the first 160 participants of the ongoing ImmuneRACE study and from some 1,300 subjects provided by 6 global collaborators. Where HLA class I and class II types were available, the types were taken from metadata supplied by the sample provider, not from assay-based typing. A freely available public database, intended as a resource for researchers studying the immune response to SARS-CoV-2, is where the repertoires were released.

Another Seattle source contributed samples from volunteer blood donors who had recovered from COVID-19. Each collaborating institution followed its own protocols to collect whole blood in K2EDTA tubes. For TCRbeta analysis, collaborator samples were shipped as frozen whole blood, as isolated PBMCs, or as DNA extracted from either sample type. A remark on this clone: Its target antigen remains unknown. Per-base qualities were not stored, and no clone one base away is much larger.

Here is what the overall study found, with its caveats: The quantity of clinical and demographic metadata differed by source and by participant and was supplied without curation.

TCRbeta CDR3 regions were amplified from genomic DNA using the immunoSEQ Assay, a bias-controlled multiplex PCR. For the original study's pipeline: The number of nucleated cells in each sample was estimated from the amplification of reference gene primers within the assay. Sequence reads were collapsed and filtered to measure the absolute abundance of every unique TCRbeta CDR3 rearrangement. For each sample, productive Simpson clonality was calculated as the square root of Simpson's diversity index across productive rearrangements. TCRdb obtained this table from immuneACCESS and retained in-frame rearrangements with V and J assigned. These tables miss some clones; where compared with another copy, unresolved V genes account for less than half of the shortfall, and the remainder is unexplained. V and J calls plus clone size are reproduced from that table; the DNA served to infer D and trimming. The sample data list around 130,000 clones, and around 87% of these were observed just once. The ten largest clones capture approximately 20% of the sample.

Including the terminal cysteine and phenylalanine, the CDR3 comprises 14 residues. The entry retains the CDR3 DNA only, 42 bases that are in frame from base 1. The germline V gene encodes CDR1 LNHDA and CDR2 SQIVND (reference sequence). The junction carries 19 bases between V and J, which are trimmed by 7 bases and 7 bases respectively. The rearrangement combines TRBV19 with TRBJ1-2; possibly the D gene is TRBD1, per 5 matching bases. Sequenced material: peripheral blood. The receptor's source is a woman aged 45-65 years who had recovered from COVID-19. The CDR3 region has the sequence CASITGQGSGGYTF. The nucleotides are TGTGCCAGTATCACGGGCCAGGGTTCAGGTGGCTACACCTTC.